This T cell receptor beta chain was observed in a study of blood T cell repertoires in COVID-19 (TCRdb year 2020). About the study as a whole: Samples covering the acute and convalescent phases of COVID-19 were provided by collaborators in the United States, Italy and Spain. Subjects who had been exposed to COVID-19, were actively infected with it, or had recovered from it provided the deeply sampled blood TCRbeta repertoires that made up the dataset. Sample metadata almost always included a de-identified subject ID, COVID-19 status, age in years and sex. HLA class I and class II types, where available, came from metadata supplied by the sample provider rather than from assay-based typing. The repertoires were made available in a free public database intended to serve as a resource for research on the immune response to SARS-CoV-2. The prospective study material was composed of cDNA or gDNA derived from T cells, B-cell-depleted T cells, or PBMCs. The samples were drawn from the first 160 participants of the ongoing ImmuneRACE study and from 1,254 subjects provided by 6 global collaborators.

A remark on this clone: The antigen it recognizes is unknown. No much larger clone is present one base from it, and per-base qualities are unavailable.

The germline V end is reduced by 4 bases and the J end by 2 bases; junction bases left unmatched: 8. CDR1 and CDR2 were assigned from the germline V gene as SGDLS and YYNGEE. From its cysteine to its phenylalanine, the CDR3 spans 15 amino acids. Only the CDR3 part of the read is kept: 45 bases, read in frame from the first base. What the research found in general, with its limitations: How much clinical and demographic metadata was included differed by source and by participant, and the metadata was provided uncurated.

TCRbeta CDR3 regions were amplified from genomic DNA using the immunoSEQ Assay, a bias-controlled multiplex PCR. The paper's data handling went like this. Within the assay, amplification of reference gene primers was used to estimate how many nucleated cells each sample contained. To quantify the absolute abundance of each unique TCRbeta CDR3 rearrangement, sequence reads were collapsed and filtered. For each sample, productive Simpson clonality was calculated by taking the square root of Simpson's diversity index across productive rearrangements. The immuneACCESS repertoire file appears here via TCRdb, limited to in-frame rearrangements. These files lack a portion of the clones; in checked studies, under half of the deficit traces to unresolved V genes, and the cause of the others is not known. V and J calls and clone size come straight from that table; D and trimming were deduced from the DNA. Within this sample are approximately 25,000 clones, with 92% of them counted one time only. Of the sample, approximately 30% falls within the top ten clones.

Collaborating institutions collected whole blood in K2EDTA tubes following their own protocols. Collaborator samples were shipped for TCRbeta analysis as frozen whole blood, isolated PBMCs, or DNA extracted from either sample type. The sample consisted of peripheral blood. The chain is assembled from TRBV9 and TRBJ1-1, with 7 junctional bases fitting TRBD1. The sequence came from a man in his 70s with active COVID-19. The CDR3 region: CASSPSGQPNTEAFF. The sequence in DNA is TGTGCCAGCAGCCCCTCGGGACAGCCTAACACTGAAGCTTTCTTT.